This T cell receptor (beta chain) was documented in a study of cytomegalovirus exposure and HLA in healthy donors. 13 Jbeta primers and 60 Vbeta primers were used for the PCR. The table came from immunoSEQ multiplex PCR; TCRdb's copy has only in-frame clones and leaves some out. This table holds about 210,000 clones, over 80% found once. On this clone itself: Its antigen remains unknown.

Points from the study as a whole: A likely sequencing artifact accounted for one observed cluster of highly shared sequence variants. Later on, an analysis found that several of the most significant clusters appeared to be linked to common viral pathogens, which included parvovirus B19.

Sequenced sample: PBMCs. The receptor comes from a woman aged 45 to 65 in good health and CMV-seropositive.

The CDR3 DNA reads TGTGCCAGCAGCTTTGCCGGGGGAAACCAAGAGACCCAGTACTTC. Its protein product is CASSFAGGNQETQYF. The chain recombines TRBV7-3 with TRBJ2-5; D may be TRBD2 (6 bases). Trimming left V 3 bases short and J 0 bases short, with 11 bases between. CDR3 length equals 15 residues. CDR1 and CDR2 (germline): SGHTA, FQGTGA.